This T cell receptor (beta chain) originates from a study of TIL therapy for anti-PD-1-resistant metastatic lung cancer. Regarding time point: pre-treatment sample, taken before nivolumab and TIL therapy. The immunoSEQ assay was v3. Survey-level samples got 2 million to 2.5 million read pairs; deep-level samples got roughly 4.5-6 million. Assay: immunoSEQ multiplex PCR; the TCRdb copy retains only in-frame clones and omits some. The repertoire holds tens of thousands of clones, with 55% to 70% as singletons. Looked up from germline, CDR1 is MNHNS and CDR2 is SASEGT. This CDR3 spans 15 amino acids. V was cut by 7 bases and J by 0 bases, with 15 bases left in between.

The TCR sequence derives from a person between 30 and 79 years old with non-small cell lung cancer. The input for sequencing was blood, taken at baseline. The chain uses TRBV6-1 and TRBJ1-2; D is possibly TRBD1 (6 bases). CDR3 region: CASTWGRISNYGYTF. For the CDR3, the DNA is TGTGCCAGCACTTGGGGGCGGATTTCTAACTATGGCTACACCTTC.